These 2 T cell receptor beta chains share one sample of origin, sequenced in a study of blood T cells in healthy people across ages. The second PCR ran 7 to 11 cycles with a sample-barcoded 5' primer and J-beta primers. TCRdb re-called the 5' RACE reads with MiXCR, one entry per CDR3 protein. The sample lists 650,000 to 1,000,000 distinct CDR3 sequences; around 45% were seen once. Sequencing input: blood. The receptors stem from an elderly man in good health.

J is TRBJ2-3 and V is TRBV12-3 or TRBV12-4; D is unresolved. With 1 base removed from V and 2 bases from J, the gap between germline ends came to 7 bases. The CDR3 spans 14 residues. The CDR3 coding sequence is TGTGCCAGCAGTTTAGGACCGCACACAGATACGCAGTATTTT. Translating gives CASSLGPHTDTQYF.

J is TRBJ2-1 and V is TRBV7-2, with 7 bases matching TRBD1. Germline V lookup: CDR1 SGHTA, CDR2 FQGNSA. CDR3 length equals 14 residues. The J segment lost 5 bases and the V segment lost 5 bases, leaving 6 bases of the junction unmatched. In nucleotides, the CDR3 is TGTGCCAGCAGCCCTGGGACAGCTAACAATGAGCAGTTCTTC. Its translation is CASSPGTANNEQFF.